The clone carrying this T cell receptor beta chain has just one count. Using immunoSEQ multiplex PCR, the repertoire was profiled, and TCRdb retains in-frame clones only, with some absent. The sample lists roughly 200,000 clones; about 88% were seen once. This entry is derived from a study of blood T cell repertoires in COVID-19. The receptor was isolated from an older man with acute or convalescent COVID-19. Sequencing input: peripheral blood.

The CDR3 bases are TGTGCCACCTTACCAGCGGGAGGGGGATACGAGCAGTACTTC. It codes for CATLPAGGGYEQYF. The J gene is TRBJ2-7, the V gene TRBV6-6; TRBD2 aligns across 10 bases. Trimming took 10 bases from V and 4 from J; bases not matched to a gene: 10. The CDR3 runs 14 residues. The germline V gene encodes CDR1 MNHNY and CDR2 SVGAGI (reference sequence).